The 26 T cell receptor beta chains below all came from one sample that was sequenced in a study of cytomegalovirus exposure and HLA in healthy donors. The protocol was immunoSEQ multiplex PCR, while the TCRdb copy is restricted to in-frame clones and leaves out a portion. The data contain approximately 150,000 clones, about 90% of them singletons. The sequencing input was PBMCs. The receptors shown here come from a young woman in good health and CMV-seropositive.

The chain uses TRBV7-9 and TRBJ2-6; D unclear. The V gene's germline CDR1 is SEHNR and CDR2 FQNEAQ (reference sequence). There are 19 residues in the CDR3. V shed 5 bases and J shed 4 bases, with 24 bases lying between them. The CDR3 DNA follows: TGTGCCAGCAGCCCACCCCCCCAGGCTGTCGTGTCGGGGGCCAACGTCCTGACTTTC. This sequence encodes CASSPPPQAVVSGANVLTF.

The V call is TRBV18, the J call TRBJ2-2, with 8 bases identical to TRBD1. CDR1 KGHSH and CDR2 LQKENI come from the germline V gene. This CDR3 has 15 residues. The V and J ends lost 5 bases and 6 bases, in that order; junction bases with no gene match: 8. Written as DNA, the CDR3 is TGTGCCAGCTCAGGACAGGGAGGTTCTTCCGGGGAGCTGTTTTTT. As protein: CASSGQGGSSGELFF.

The genes are TRBV15 and TRBJ2-1, with 8 bases that match TRBD1. The trim removed 5 bases at V and 1 base at J, leaving 4 bases unmatched. This CDR3 spans 15 amino acids. Per the germline V gene, CDR1 is LNHNV and CDR2 is YYDKDF (reference sequence). The CDR3 coding sequence is TGTGCCACCAGCCCGAGGACAGGGTCCTACAATGAGCAGTTCTTC. Translation: CATSPRTGSYNEQFF.

J is TRBJ2-3 and V is TRBV11-2, with 7 bases identical to TRBD1. The CDR3 is 15 amino acids. Germline CDR1 SGHAT, CDR2 FQNNGV. V shed 2 bases and J 3 bases; nucleotides not matched to a gene: 5. This CDR3 is CASSLIEQGTDTQYF. CDR3 sequence (DNA): TGTGCCAGCAGCTTAATCGAACAGGGGACAGATACGCAGTATTTT. The full variable domain, in which reference TRBV11-2 and TRBJ2-3 provide the parts outside the CDR3, is EAGVAQSPRYKIIEKRQSVAFWCNPISGHATLYWYQQILGQGPKLLIQFQNNGVVDDSQLPKDRFSAERLKGVDSTLKIQPAKLEDSAVYLCASSLIEQGTDTQYFGPGTRLTVL.

The chain employs TRBV2 and TRBJ1-1; the D gene is possibly TRBD1 (5 bases). Per the germline V gene, CDR1 is SNHLY and CDR2 is FYNNEI. V lost 5 bases and J 11 bases, leaving 18 bases between the germline ends. CDR3 length equals 13 residues. CDR3 nucleotides: TGTGCCAGCAGTCAGGGAGGCTCGCGCTGGGCTTTCTTT. It translates to CASSQGGSRWAFF.

The rearrangement links TRBV10-1 to TRBJ2-5; 13 bases map to TRBD2. The CDR3 is made up of 17 amino acids. The trim removed 8 bases at V and 6 bases at J, leaving 15 bases unmatched. The germline V gene encodes CDR1 WNHNN and CDR2 SYGVQD (reference sequence). CDR3 coding DNA: TGCGCCAGCCCGACTACTCCACTAGCGGGAGGGGGGAAGACCCAGTACTTC. Translation: CASPTTPLAGGGKTQYF.

This clone was detected only once. This chain links TRBV18 with TRBJ2-4; 9 bases line up with TRBD1. Germline CDR1 reads KGHSH; CDR2 reads LQKENI. The CDR3 has 18 amino acids. J was trimmed by 0 bases and V by 3 bases; bases with no gene match: 9. The CDR3 reads CASSPRTGGPGAKNIQYF. DNA of the CDR3: TGTGCCAGCTCACCTCGTACAGGGGGCCCAGGAGCCAAAAACATTCAGTACTTC.

The CDR3 reads CASTRDNQSYTF. The CDR3 DNA is TGTGCCAGCACCCGGGACAATCAAAGCTACACCTTC. The gene calls are TRBV2 and TRBJ1-2; perhaps TRBD1 as D (6 bases). The CDR3 extends over 12 amino acids. Germline V gives CDR1 SNHLY, CDR2 FYNNEI. Trimming cost V 7 bases and J 9 bases, with 15 bases left between them.

Here the CDR3 reads CASSLLAGVYNEQFF. The CDR3, as DNA: TGTGCCAGCAGCTTATTAGCGGGTGTCTACAATGAGCAGTTCTTC. This chain connects TRBV11-1 to TRBJ2-1, with 7 bases matching TRBD2. Looked up from germline, CDR1 is SGHAT and CDR2 is FQDESV (reference sequence). J gave up 3 bases and V 2 bases, and 4 bases lay outside the gene matches. CDR3 length: 15 amino acids.

The chain combines TRBV7-2 with TRBJ2-1; no clear D. Per germline, CDR1 SGHTA and CDR2 FQGNSA. The CDR3 sequence is 17 residues long. The V and J ends lost 1 base and 0 bases respectively, with 13 bases between them. The CDR3 DNA follows: TGTGCCAGCAGCTTAGTGATTACGGGTAGCTCCTACAATGAGCAGTTCTTC. This encodes CASSLVITGSSYNEQFF.

This rearrangement joins TRBV25-1 to TRBJ2-6, with 9 bases aligning to TRBD2. The germline CDR1 and CDR2 sequences are MGHDK and SYGVNS. The CDR3 covers 16 residues. Losses at the gene ends were 4 bases for V and 4 bases for J; bases not matched to a gene: 5. The CDR3: CASSGGLATGANVLTF. The CDR3 coding sequence is TGTGCCAGCAGTGGGGGACTAGCTACAGGGGCCAACGTCCTGACTTTC.

The V and J genes are TRBV4-1 and TRBJ1-4, with 8 bases aligning to TRBD1. The CDR3 consists of 16 residues. The germline V gene has CDR1 MGHRA and CDR2 YSYEKL. Trimming took 0 bases from V and 8 from J; bases not matched to a gene: 8. DNA of the CDR3: TGCGCCAGCAGCCAAGAGAGTCAGGGGGCAGGCGAAAAACTGTTTTTT. Amino acid sequence: CASSQESQGAGEKLFF.

V is TRBV5-1 and J is TRBJ2-5, with a weak D call TRBD2 (5 bases). The CDR3 consists of 16 residues. CDR1 and CDR2 from the germline V gene are SGHRS and YFSETQ. Trimming removed 4 bases at V and 1 base at J, with 17 bases between. In DNA, the CDR3 is TGCGCCAGCAGCGTTATTCCGGGGAGCATCCAAGAGACCCAGTACTTC. This translates into CASSVIPGSIQETQYF.

In nucleotides, the CDR3 is TGCGCCAGCAGCGAGATGACAGGGGTTGGGGGCTACACCTTC. It translates to CASSEMTGVGGYTF. This sequence joins TRBV5-1 and TRBJ1-2; 8 nucleotides agree with TRBD1. The V gene end was trimmed by 4 bases and the J gene end by 8 bases; junction bases not matched to a gene: 10. The CDR3 is made up of 14 amino acids. The germline gives CDR1 SGHRS, CDR2 YFSETQ.

The chain uses TRBV28 and TRBJ2-7; perhaps TRBD1 as D (6 bases). This CDR3 contains 14 residues. Germline V gene sequence: CDR1 MDHEN, CDR2 SYDVKM. Trimming left V 5 bases short and J 3 bases short, with 14 bases between. The CDR3 region is CASSVTGLDYEQYF. CDR3 nucleotides: TGTGCCAGCAGTGTCACAGGGTTGGACTACGAGCAGTACTTC.

The rearrangement joins TRBV6-5 to TRBJ2-1; 7 bases are a match to TRBD1. CDR1 and CDR2 from the germline V gene are MNHEY and SVGAGI. The CDR3 spans 15 residues. J lost 1 base, V lost 5 bases, and 5 bases had no gene match. The CDR3 nucleotides read TGTGCCAGCAGTCAAGGGACAGCTTCCTACAATGAGCAGTTCTTC. It codes for CASSQGTASYNEQFF.

This chain joins TRBV5-8 and TRBJ2-5; a weak D match, TRBD1 (6 bases). The CDR3 is 13 amino acids. V was pared by 2 bases and J by 2 bases, with 7 bases between. CDR1 and CDR2 (germline): SGHTS, YDEGEE. The CDR3 DNA sequence: TGTGCCAGCAGCTTCCAGGGGCAAGAGACCCAGTACTTC. Its protein is CASSFQGQETQYF.

The chain couples TRBV19 to TRBJ1-4; TRBD1 matches at 8 bases. The V segment lost 3 bases and the J segment 8 bases; nucleotides outside the gene matches: 14. The germline V gene has CDR1 LNHDA and CDR2 SQIVND (reference sequence). There are 17 residues in the CDR3. CDR3 in amino acids: CASSIPGQGGIEEKLFF. The CDR3 DNA reads TGTGCCAGTAGTATCCCAGGACAGGGTGGCATAGAGGAAAAACTGTTTTTT.

This clone occurred a few times. J is TRBJ2-7 and V is TRBV2; 9 bases align to TRBD1. CDR3 length: 15 residues. The J segment lost 4 bases and the V segment lost 6 bases, leaving 10 bases of the junction unmatched. Germline CDR1 reads SNHLY; CDR2 reads FYNNEI. The CDR3 DNA reads TGTGCCAGCAGACCGACCGGGACAGGGTTTTACGAGCAGTACTTC. Translation: CASRPTGTGFYEQYF.

The chain carries TRBV28 and TRBJ2-5, with D hard to call. From germline, CDR1 is MDHEN and CDR2 SYDVKM. The CDR3 sequence is 12 residues long. Trimming took off 2 bases at V and 5 bases at J, with 6 bases between the two ends. The CDR3 spells CASSLNGETQYF. In DNA form, the CDR3 reads TGTGCCAGCAGTTTAAACGGGGAGACCCAGTACTTC.

Points on this clone: Different DNA sequences within this sample yield the same CDR3. The chain combines TRBV7-9 with TRBJ2-7; D is uncertain. The CDR3 is 12 residues long. From germline, CDR1 is SEHNR and CDR2 FQNEAQ (reference sequence). The V end lost 2 bases, the J end lost 3 bases, and 5 bases lay between the germline ends. The CDR3 spells CASSLSGYEQYF. CDR3 coding DNA: TGTGCCAGCAGCTTATCAGGCTACGAGCAGTACTTC.

The V and J genes are TRBV6-5 and TRBJ1-2, with 8 bases lining up with TRBD1. The CDR3 spans 15 residues. Germline V gene data show CDR1 as MNHEY and CDR2 as SVGAGI. With 2 bases clipped from V and 8 bases from J, the junction kept 10 bases outside the gene matches. DNA of the CDR3: TGTGCCAGCAGTTACCGTGGACAGGGCGTCTTGGGCTACACCTTC. Protein sequence: CASSYRGQGVLGYTF.

The chain uses TRBV14 and TRBJ1-1, with TRBD1 matching 8 bases. Per germline, CDR1 SGHDN and CDR2 FVKESK. This CDR3 region has 16 residues. With V trimmed by 4 bases and J by 4 bases, 11 bases remained unmatched. CDR3 DNA: TGTGCCAGCAGCCGCCGACAGGGGATGGTTGGCACTGAAGCTTTCTTT. Encoded protein: CASSRRQGMVGTEAFF.

This sequence joins TRBV4-3 and TRBJ1-3, with 9 bases matching TRBD1. The CDR3 runs 15 residues. V lost 3 bases and J lost 6; bases outside the gene matches: 6. Germline V gene lookup returns CDR1 LGHNA and CDR2 YSLEER. CDR3: CASSQGGQGLNTIYF. The CDR3 DNA is TGCGCCAGCAGCCAGGGTGGACAGGGGCTAAACACCATATATTTT.

The rearrangement uses TRBV4-1 and TRBJ2-1, with TRBD2 matching over 10 bases. Germline CDR1 reads MGHRA; CDR2 reads YSYEKL. CDR3 length equals 17 residues. Trimming cost V 1 base and J 5 bases; bases outside gene matches: 8. For the CDR3, the DNA is TGCGCCAGCAGCCAAGTTCAAGAAGCGGGGGGGAACAATGAGCAGTTCTTC. Its translation: CASSQVQEAGGNNEQFF.

The rearrangement links TRBV19 to TRBJ2-7, with 8 positions matching TRBD1. CDR3 length: 15 amino acids. CDR1 and CDR2 from the germline V gene are LNHDA and SQIVND (reference sequence). With 5 bases clipped from V and 0 bases from J, the junction kept 6 bases outside the gene matches. The CDR3: CASSVPGQVSYEQYF. The CDR3 coding sequence is TGTGCCAGTAGTGTCCCGGGACAGGTCTCCTACGAGCAGTACTTC.